The rows below give T cell receptor beta chains drawn from one sample of a study of CD8 T cells in ankylosing spondylitis. MiXCR was run by TCRdb on the 5' RACE reads, yielding one entry per CDR3 protein. This table has about 540,000 distinct CDR3 sequences, roughly 13% appearing once. The sequenced sample consisted of blood, either unsorted or a sorted T cell fraction (not recorded which). The receptor set was obtained from a male donor with ankylosing spondylitis. Both conserved end residues are part of each CDR3. The D gene is left open where the match is weak. The size of a clone is reported for some rows only, either as once, few or many, or as a class for expanded clones.

clone_size,j_call,v_call,d_call,cdr3_nt,cdr3_aa
few,TRBJ2-4,TRBV12-3/TRBV12-4,TRBD2,TGTCCCAAGGTAGCGGGAGATCCCAAAAACATTCAGTACTTC,CPKVAGDPKNIQYF
few,TRBJ1-5,TRBV10-3,TRBD1,TGTGCCATCAGTGGAGCCCCGCTCGGGACAGGGGTGGAAGATAGCAATCAGCCCCAGCATTTT,CAISGAPLGTGVEDSNQPQHF
-,TRBJ1-6,TRBV18,-,TGTGCCAGCTCACCTTGGCAGCCAGAAGATTCACCCCTCCACTTT,CASSPWQPEDSPLHF
many,TRBJ1-1,TRBV2,-,TGTGCCAGCAAAGGACAAATTGAAGCTTTCTTT,CASKGQIEAFF
-,TRBJ2-7,TRBV20-1,-,TGCAGTGCTAGAGATATGACCTACGAGCAGTACTTC,CSARDMTYEQYF
many,TRBJ1-1,TRBV5-5,-,TGTGCCAGCAGCTTTGCCATGAACACTGAAGCTTTCTTT,CASSFAMNTEAFF
-,TRBJ2-3,TRBV5-5,TRBD1,TGTGCCAGCAGCAGCACAGGGGGAATTCCCTATAGCACAGATACGCAGTATTTT,CASSSTGGIPYSTDTQYF
few,TRBJ2-2,TRBV24-1,-,TGTGCCACCAGTGACCCCGGACACACCACGAAGGTGTTTTTT,CATSDPGHTTKVFF
few,TRBJ2-5,TRBV5-4,TRBD2,TGTGCCAGCAGCTTGTGGACTAGCGGGGGTAACCAAGAGACCCAGTACTTC,CASSLWTSGGNQETQYF
-,TRBJ2-2,TRBV25-1,TRBD2,TGTGCCAGCAGGGGACTAGCGGGAGTAATGAACACCGGGGAGCTGTTTTTT,CASRGLAGVMNTGELFF
few,TRBJ1-5,TRBV5-5,-,TGTGCCAGCAGCTTTCTAGGGACCGGCCGTCAGCCCCAGCATTTT,CASSFLGTGRQPQHF
-,TRBJ2-3,TRBV2,TRBD1,TGTGCCAGCAGCGTAGCAGGGGGCGGGACAGATACGCAGTATTTT,CASSVAGGGTDTQYF
few,TRBJ2-5,TRBV10-1,-,TGCGCCAGCAGTGTGGAAAACCAAGAGACCCAGTACTTC,CASSVENQETQYF
-,TRBJ1-6,TRBV3-1,-,TGTGCCAGCAGCCAAGACAGCTCACCCCTCCACTTT,CASSQDSSPLHF
-,TRBJ1-2,TRBV27,-,TGTGCCAGCAGTAAGACGGTGGAGGATGGCTACACCTTC,CASSKTVEDGYTF
-,TRBJ1-5,TRBV4-2,-,TGTGCCAGCAGCCAAGATGGGCGGGAAAATCAGCCCCAGCATTTT,CASSQDGRENQPQHF
-,TRBJ2-1,TRBV29-1,TRBD2,TGCAGCGTCAGGGGACTAGCGGGAAAGAATGAGCAGTTCTTC,CSVRGLAGKNEQFF
-,TRBJ2-7,TRBV7-9,TRBD2,TGTGCCAGCAGCCCGGGACTAGCGGGGTTGCGGAACGAGCAGTACTTC,CASSPGLAGLRNEQYF
-,TRBJ1-1,TRBV29-1,-,TGCAGCGTCGGCGTACGGGGTATGAACACTGAAGCTTTCTTT,CSVGVRGMNTEAFF
-,TRBJ1-1,TRBV29-1,-,TGCAGCGTTGAGTTACATCTGAACACTGAAGCTTTCTTT,CSVELHLNTEAFF
-,TRBJ2-1,TRBV27,-,TGTGCCAGCAGTTTACAGAACAGGAAGGGAGGCAATGAGCAGTTCTTC,CASSLQNRKGGNEQFF
-,TRBJ2-3,TRBV5-1,-,TGCGCCAGCAGCTTGCGGAGGGAGACAGATACGCAGTATTTT,CASSLRRETDTQYF
few,TRBJ2-1,TRBV24-1,TRBD2,TGTGCCACCAGTGATTCGGTAGCGGGAGTCCCCTCCTACAATGAGCAGTTCTTC,CATSDSVAGVPSYNEQFF
-,TRBJ2-5,TRBV2,-,TGTGCCAGCAGTGCAATTTGGACGAAGAAAGAGACCCAGTACTTC,CASSAIWTKKETQYF
few,TRBJ2-2,TRBV20-1,TRBD1,TGCAGTTCTACAGGGGACACCGGGGAGCTGTTTTTT,CSSTGDTGELFF
few,TRBJ2-7,TRBV2,TRBD2,TGTGCCAGCAACCTAGCGGGAGGGCCCTACGAGCAGTACTTC,CASNLAGGPYEQYF
-,TRBJ2-2,TRBV20-1,TRBD2,TGCAGTGCCCCTGGGGTAGCGGGAAGGTCCGGGGAGCTGTTTTTT,CSAPGVAGRSGELFF
few,TRBJ1-2,TRBV20-1,-,TGCAGTGCCCTAGCTAACTATGGCTACACCTTC,CSALANYGYTF
-,TRBJ2-7,TRBV3-1,-,TGTGCCAGCAGCCAAGTGTATTCGGTGCAGTACTTC,CASSQVYSVQYF
few,TRBJ2-1,TRBV21-1,-,TGTGCCAGCAGCCCCCGGACAGGGGCCTACAATGAGCAGTTCTTC,CASSPRTGAYNEQFF
-,TRBJ2-7,TRBV15,TRBD1,TGTGCCACCAGCAGAGGCCTCCGGGACAGGGGCTCCTACGAGCAGTACTTC,CATSRGLRDRGSYEQYF
few,TRBJ2-2,TRBV20-1,-,TGCAGTGCTAGAGTTTTGGGGTCCGCCGGGGAGCTGTTTTTT,CSARVLGSAGELFF
-,TRBJ2-5,TRBV19,-,TGTGCCAGTCAGGGCAGTGCGGCGTCGGGAGAGACCCAGTACTTC,CASQGSAASGETQYF
few,TRBJ1-4,TRBV15,TRBD1,TGTGCCACCAGCCTACGGACAGGGAATGAAAAACTGTTTTTT,CATSLRTGNEKLFF
-,TRBJ1-5,TRBV2,-,TGTGCCAGCAACCGCGCAGGGGCTAGCAATCAGCCCCAGCATTTT,CASNRAGASNQPQHF
-,TRBJ2-5,TRBV4-1,-,TGCGCCAGCAGCCGAAAAGCTACGGGAGATGAGACCCAGTACTTC,CASSRKATGDETQYF
few,TRBJ2-2,TRBV5-1,TRBD1,TGCGCCAGCAGCCGGCCAGGGGGCGGCACCGGGGAGCTGTTTTTT,CASSRPGGGTGELFF
few,TRBJ2-5,TRBV12-3/TRBV12-4,-,TGTGCCAGCAGTTTACCCGGGTCCTTAGGGGAGACCCAGTACTTC,CASSLPGSLGETQYF
few,TRBJ2-7,TRBV7-2,TRBD1,TGTGCCAGCAGCTTACGGGCCGGGACAGGGTTATCCTACGAGCAGTACTTC,CASSLRAGTGLSYEQYF
many,TRBJ1-3,TRBV6-1,TRBD1,TGTGCCAGCAGTGACACAGGGGAAGCCCGACCTGGAAACACCATATATTTT,CASSDTGEARPGNTIYF
-,TRBJ2-7,TRBV7-2,-,TGTGCCAGCAGCTTAAAGGCAGAGTACTACGAGCAGTACTTC,CASSLKAEYYEQYF
-,TRBJ2-1,TRBV6-2/TRBV6-3,-,TGTGCCAGCAGTTTGCCGGGCCCTTACAATGAGCAGTTCTTC,CASSLPGPYNEQFF
few,TRBJ2-1,TRBV4-1,-,TGCGCCAGCAGCCAGCGCGGGGGCGGCAGCTCCTACAATGAGCAGTTCTTC,CASSQRGGGSSYNEQFF
many,TRBJ2-6,TRBV27,TRBD1,TGTGCCAGCAGTTTGGCGGACAGGGGATCTGGGGCCAACGTCCTGACTTTC,CASSLADRGSGANVLTF
-,TRBJ2-7,TRBV12-3/TRBV12-4,TRBD2,TGTGCCAGCAGCCCCGGACTAGCGGGAGCCAACGAGCAGTACTTC,CASSPGLAGANEQYF
few,TRBJ2-1,TRBV24-1,TRBD1,TGTGCCACCAGCGGGACAGGGCATGAGCAGTTCTTC,CATSGTGHEQFF
many,TRBJ2-1,TRBV7-6,TRBD2,TGTGCCAGCAGCCCTCGACTAGCGGCCTACAATGAGCAGTTCTTC,CASSPRLAAYNEQFF
many,TRBJ1-4,TRBV12-3/TRBV12-4,-,TGTGCCAGCGGGGGACAAGTGTCTGAAAAACTGTTTTTT,CASGGQVSEKLFF
-,TRBJ2-7,TRBV20-1,-,TGCAGTGCTACGGACCCGAGAGGAGGGAGGAACGAGCAGTACTTC,CSATDPRGGRNEQYF
many,TRBJ1-1,TRBV15,-,TGTGCCACCAGCAGAGTAGCTACTGAAGCTTTCTTT,CATSRVATEAFF
many,TRBJ2-1,TRBV7-9,-,TGTGCCAGCAGCCCCACCTCGTTCTACAATGAGCAGTTCTTC,CASSPTSFYNEQFF
-,TRBJ2-5,TRBV20-1,TRBD2,TGCAGTGCTAGAGATCTGAGCGGGAGCGGGGAGACCCAGTACTTC,CSARDLSGSGETQYF
-,TRBJ1-4,TRBV24-1,TRBD1,TGTGCCACCGAAATTCCTTGGACAGGAAGACCAAGTACAACTAATGAAAAACTGTTTTTT,CATEIPWTGRPSTTNEKLFF
-,TRBJ2-1,TRBV28,TRBD2,TGTGCCAGCAGCCCACAACTAGCGGGAGTAGGAGATGAGCAGTTCTTC,CASSPQLAGVGDEQFF